What follows are 3 T cell receptor beta chains derived from one specimen sequenced in a study of cytomegalovirus exposure and HLA in healthy donors (TCRdb year 2017). The method behind the library was the immunoSEQ multiplex PCR assay. For the multiplex PCR, a mixture combining 60 forward primers for TCR Vbeta segments and 13 reverse primers for TCR Jbeta segments was used. In TCRdb, the immuneACCESS table is reduced to in-frame sequences with V and J assigned. These tables do not hold every clone; where another copy was compared, an unresolved V gene accounts for under half, and the others remain unexplained. The sample records 75,000 to 100,000 clones, 69% of which are singletons. The ten largest make up 1.2% of the sample. Source material: PBMCs. Receptors originate from a female donor in good health and CMV-seronegative.

The V and J genes are TRBV6-5 and TRBJ2-7; the match to TRBD2 covers 8 bases. The CDR3 consists of 15 residues. Looked up from germline, CDR1 is MNHEY and CDR2 is SVGAGI. With 7 bases clipped from V and 2 bases from J, the junction kept 10 bases outside the gene matches. The CDR3 nucleotides read TGTGCCAGCATCCACCTAAGCGGGGGCACCTACGAGCAGTACTTC. This codes for CASIHLSGGTYEQYF.

The chain uses TRBV7-9 and TRBJ2-2, with a tentative D call TRBD2 (7 bases). Trimming removed 5 bases at V and 1 base at J, with 14 bases between. The CDR3 contains 16 residues. Germline CDR1 and CDR2: SEHNR and FQNEAQ (reference sequence). This chain's CDR3 is CASSRRGGLNTGELFF. In nucleotides, the CDR3 is TGTGCCAGCAGCAGGCGCGGGGGCTTGAACACCGGGGAGCTGTTTTTT.

The table lists this clone with a count of one. The chain employs TRBV2 and TRBJ2-7; the D gene is possibly TRBD1 (5 bases). The length of the CDR3 is 14 residues. Between the trimmed V and J ends, which lost 4 bases and 6 bases, there was a span of 16 bases. Per the germline V gene, CDR1 is SNHLY and CDR2 is FYNNEI. The DNA for the CDR3 is TGTGCCAGCAGTGGCGGTCAGGGTACCCGCGAGCAGTACTTC. This codes for CASSGGQGTREQYF.